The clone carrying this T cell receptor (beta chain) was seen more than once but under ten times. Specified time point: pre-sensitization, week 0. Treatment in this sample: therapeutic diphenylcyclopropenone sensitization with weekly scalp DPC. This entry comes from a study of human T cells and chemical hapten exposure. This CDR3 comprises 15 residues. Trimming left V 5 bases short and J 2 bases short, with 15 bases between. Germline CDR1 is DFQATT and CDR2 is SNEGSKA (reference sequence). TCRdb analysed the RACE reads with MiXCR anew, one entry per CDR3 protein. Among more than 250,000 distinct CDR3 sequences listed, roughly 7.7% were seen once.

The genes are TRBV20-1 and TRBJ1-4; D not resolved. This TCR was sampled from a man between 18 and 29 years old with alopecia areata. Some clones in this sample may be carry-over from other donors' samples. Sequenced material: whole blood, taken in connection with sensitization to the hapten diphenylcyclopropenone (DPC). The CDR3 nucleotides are TGCAGTGCTGCTATCCCGGGTTTTACTAATGAAAAACTGTTTTTT. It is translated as CSAAIPGFTNEKLFF.